The sequence of this TCR beta chain was determined in a study of blood T cell repertoires in COVID-19. Background on the study: Acute-phase and convalescent COVID-19 samples originated in the United States, Italy and Spain. PBMCs, B-cell-depleted T cells, or T cells were the source of the cDNA or gDNA that made up the material.

The cohort comprised adults aged about 18 to 100 years residing in approximately 25 US areas. In the study's own analysis: Estimation of nucleated cell counts relied on the amplification of reference gene primers. Profiling relied on immunoSEQ multiplex PCR, and the TCRdb table lists in-frame clones only, not all of them. V and J calls and clone size are as listed in that table; D and trimming were resolved from the DNA. The table lists over 110,000 clones, around 86% of them singletons, with approximately 11% in the top ten. V lost 4 bases and J 4 bases, leaving 13 bases between the germline ends. Germline V gene lookup returns CDR1 LNHNV and CDR2 YYDKDF (reference sequence). This CDR3 has 15 amino acids.

The gene calls are TRBV15 and TRBJ2-2; a possible D gene is TRBD2 (6 bases). What was sequenced was PBMCs or T cells enriched from blood (not recorded which). This TCR derives from a man in his 60s who had recovered from COVID-19. DNA for the CDR3: TGTGCCACCAGCATACTCGGGGGAGGCACCGGGGAGCTGTTTTTT. Its protein product is CATSILGGGTGELFF.